The next 18 T cell receptor beta chains were all read from a single sample in a study of T cell responses to AZD1222 COVID-19 vaccine. Clones were read by immunoSEQ multiplex PCR, and TCRdb kept only the in-frame ones, dropping some. The sample shows 120,000 to 150,000 clones, 88% of them seen only once. Sample: peripheral blood, taken on day 0 of AZD1222 vaccination. The receptors were sampled from an adult in good health.

The chain joins TRBV19 to TRBJ2-5, with TRBD1 matching 8 bases. This CDR3 region has 15 residues. V lost 4 bases to trimming and J lost 4 bases; unmatched junction nucleotides: 8. In germline, CDR1 is LNHDA, CDR2 SQIVND (reference sequence). CDR3 DNA sequence: TGTGCCAGTAGTAATCAGGGGGCGATTGGAGAGACCCAGTACTTC. This translates into CASSNQGAIGETQYF.

This clone was observed once. This sequence joins TRBV4-2 and TRBJ2-7; D gene unclear. V was pared by 0 bases and J by 3 bases, with 18 bases between. The CDR3 consists of 17 residues. Germline CDR1 LGHNA, CDR2 YNFKEQ. CDR3 in amino acids: CASSQDPGPGSYYEQYF. The CDR3 nucleotides read TGTGCCAGCAGCCAAGATCCCGGGCCAGGTTCCTACTACGAGCAGTACTTC.

The genes are TRBV27 and TRBJ1-1; maybe TRBD1 (6 bases). This CDR3 has 11 residues. The ends were cut back, 2 bases at V and 12 bases at J, with 10 bases in the middle. Germline V CDR1 and CDR2: MNHEY, SMNVEV (reference sequence). CDR3 in DNA: TGTGCCAGCAGTTTAGGGACAACGTCTTTCTTT. Translation gives CASSLGTTSFF.

This rearrangement joins TRBV19 to TRBJ1-2; TRBD1 matches at 9 bases. Germline loops: CDR1 LNHDA, CDR2 SQIVND (reference sequence). CDR3 length equals 15 residues. Unmatched junction bases numbered 7, after V lost 5 bases and J lost 3 bases. The CDR3 protein is CASSLNRDRDYGYTF. The CDR3 coding sequence is TGTGCCAGTAGTCTGAACCGGGACAGGGACTATGGCTACACCTTC.

The chain employs TRBV3-1 (or the pseudogene TRBV3-2) and TRBJ1-2, with 10 bases that match TRBD1. In germline, CDR1 is LGHDT, CDR2 YNNKEL (reference sequence). J gave up 8 bases and V 5 bases, and 11 bases lay outside the gene matches. The CDR3 is 15 residues long. In DNA, the CDR3 is TGTGCCAGCAGCTCCCGGGACAGGGGTGGCGAAGGCTACACCTTC. It encodes CASSSRDRGGEGYTF.

CDR3 sequence reads: CASRTTSGEYNEQFF. DNA of the CDR3: TGTGCCAGCCGCACGACTAGCGGGGAATACAATGAGCAGTTCTTC. This chain uses TRBV2 with TRBJ2-1; 11 bases line up with TRBD2. The CDR3 consists of 15 residues. V lost 8 bases to trimming and J lost 4 bases; unmatched junction nucleotides: 7. The V gene's germline CDR1 is SNHLY and CDR2 FYNNEI.

This sequence joins TRBV6-4 and TRBJ1-5, with 7 bases identical to TRBD1. V lost 4 bases to trimming and J lost 5 bases; unmatched junction nucleotides: 8. The length of the CDR3 is 15 residues. The germline gives CDR1 MRHNA, CDR2 SNTAGT. For the CDR3, the DNA is TGTGCCAGCAGTGTCGACAGGGAGATCGATCAGCCCCAGCATTTT. Its protein is CASSVDREIDQPQHF.

The rearrangement uses TRBV18 and TRBJ1-5; 8 bases match TRBD1. CDR3 size: 14 residues. Trimming took 6 bases from V and 4 from J; bases not matched to a gene: 5. CDR1 is KGHSH and CDR2 is LQKENI in the germline V gene. The DNA of the CDR3 is TGTGCCAGCTCGGCACAGGGGGTAAATCAGCCCCAGCATTTT. Amino acid sequence: CASSAQGVNQPQHF.

The genes are TRBV6-5 and TRBJ2-7; 9 bases align to TRBD1. CDR3 size: 14 residues. The V gene end was trimmed by 6 bases and the J gene end by 7 bases; junction bases not matched to a gene: 10. Germline values: CDR1 MNHEY, CDR2 SVGAGI. CDR3: CASRIPGQGGEQYF. The CDR3 DNA reads as TGTGCCAGCAGGATCCCGGGACAGGGTGGAGAGCAGTACTTC.

As concerns this clone: This specimen includes other DNA sequences encoding the same CDR3. The J gene is TRBJ1-4, the V gene TRBV27; 10 nucleotides agree with TRBD1. This CDR3 is built from 14 residues. Germline values: CDR1 MNHEY, CDR2 SMNVEV (reference sequence). Trimming cost V 3 bases and J 6 bases; bases outside gene matches: 1. CDR3 in DNA: TGTGCCAGCAGTTTCGGGACAGGGGATGAAAAACTGTTTTTT. This codes for CASSFGTGDEKLFF.

This chain links TRBV6-1 with TRBJ2-7; D gene unclear. Germline assignment: CDR1 MNHNS and CDR2 SASEGT. V was shortened by 1 base and J by 3 bases, with 7 bases between the two germline ends. This CDR3 is 13 amino acids long. Written as DNA, the CDR3 is TGTGCCAGCAGTGAAGGATTTGTCTACGAGCAGTACTTC. This encodes CASSEGFVYEQYF.

In DNA, the CDR3 is TGCGCCAGCAGCCAAGAGGGGACAGGGGTCTACGAGCAGTACTTC. This codes for CASSQEGTGVYEQYF. The J gene is TRBJ2-7, the V gene TRBV4-1; 10 nucleotides agree with TRBD1. The V gene end was trimmed by 0 bases and the J gene end by 3 bases; junction bases not matched to a gene: 2. Per germline, CDR1 MGHRA and CDR2 YSYEKL. CDR3 length: 15 amino acids.

J is TRBJ1-1 and V is TRBV9; TRBD1 is a possible D gene (6 bases). Germline CDR1 SGDLS, CDR2 YYNGEE. Trimming pared 3 bases from V and 2 bases from J, leaving 14 bases between. The CDR3 loop spans 15 amino acids. DNA of the CDR3: TGTGCCAGCAGCGCCGCCGGGACAACTAACACTGAAGCTTTCTTT. Amino acids: CASSAAGTTNTEAFF.

This clone was observed a single time. The chain is built from TRBV14 and TRBJ1-1; D uncertain. V was pared by 4 bases and J by 3 bases, with 3 bases between. The germline CDR1 and CDR2 sequences are SGHDN and FVKESK. CDR3 size: 11 residues. The CDR3 protein is CASSRYTEAFF. The DNA of the CDR3 is TGTGCCAGCAGCCGGTACACTGAAGCTTTCTTT. The full variable domain, with the rest looked up from reference TRBV14 and TRBJ1-1, is EAGVTQFPSHSVIEKGQTVTLRCDPISGHDNLYWYRRVMGKEIKFLLHFVKESKQDESGMPNNRFLAERTGGTYSTLKVQPAELEDSGVYFCASSRYTEAFFGQGTRLTVV.

The rearrangement joins TRBV4-1 to TRBJ2-5; D assignment may be TRBD1 or TRBD2 (5 bases each). V was clipped by 4 bases and J by 0 bases, with 9 bases between them. Germline V gives CDR1 MGHRA, CDR2 YSYEKL. There are 14 residues in the CDR3. The CDR3 nucleotides are TGCGCCAGCAGCCTTCGGGGCGACCAAGAGACCCAGTACTTC. As protein: CASSLRGDQETQYF.

The V and J genes are TRBV12-5 and TRBJ2-2; D gene uncertain. This CDR3 is 12 amino acids long. V lost 10 bases and J lost 4, with 10 bases in between. Germline-derived CDR1 and CDR2 are LGHNT and FRNRAP. The CDR3 coding sequence is TGTGCTACCTCGCAACCCACCGGGGAGCTGTTTTTT. It is translated as CATSQPTGELFF.

This sequence joins TRBV6-2 or TRBV6-3 and TRBJ2-7; D is tentatively TRBD1 or TRBD2 (5 bases each). Germline CDR1 reads MNHEY; CDR2 reads SVGEGT. The CDR3 is 17 amino acids. Trimming stripped 2 bases from V and 9 bases from J, with 26 bases between. CDR3 DNA sequence: TGTGCCAGCAGTTACCCCTCCGCCGGGACGGTACACCACGGGCAGTACTTC. Protein product: CASSYPSAGTVHHGQYF.

Notes on this clone: An end of the junction differs from the germline gene, which may be a read error. Other nucleotide sequences in the sample specify the same CDR3. The J gene is TRBJ1-1, the V gene TRBV19; D is unclear. The CDR3 length is 11 residues. The germline V gene encodes CDR1 LNHDA and CDR2 SQIVND (reference sequence). In DNA form, the CDR3 reads TGTGCTAGTAGTATCGGACGAGAAGCTTTCTTT. Translated, it gives CASSIGREAFF. Complete variable domain (other parts from reference TRBV19 and TRBJ1-1): DGGITQSPKYLFRKEGQNVTLSCEQNLNHDAMYWYRQDPGQGLRLIYYSQIVNDFQKGDIAEGYSVSREKKESFPLTVTSAQKNPTAFYLCASSIGREAFFGQGTRLTVV.